The next 13 T cell receptor beta chains were all read from a single sample in a study of cytomegalovirus exposure and HLA in healthy donors. The study ran its PCR with 60 Vbeta and 13 Jbeta primers. Some clones are missing from TCRdb's copy, which holds only in-frame ones; the method was immunoSEQ multiplex PCR. Of about 160,000 clones in the sample, around four fifths were seen once. Sequencing was carried out using PBMCs. The source is a man aged 18-30 years in good health and CMV-seronegative.

The V gene is TRBV9, the J gene TRBJ1-4; the match to TRBD1 covers 8 bases. The CDR3 spans 14 residues. Germline-derived CDR1 and CDR2 are SGDLS and YYNGEE. With 4 bases clipped from V and 5 bases from J, the junction kept 4 bases outside the gene matches. This CDR3 is CASSTRTGNEKLFF. The DNA for the CDR3 is TGTGCCAGCAGCACCCGGACAGGGAATGAAAAACTGTTTTTT.

In DNA form, the CDR3 reads TGTGCCAGCAGTTCCCTTAGCACAGATACGCAGTATTTT. Translating gives CASSSLSTDTQYF. The V and J genes are TRBV27 and TRBJ2-3; D is uncertain. V was clipped by 4 bases and J by 0 bases, with 5 bases between them. The length of the CDR3 is 13 residues. Germline V CDR1 and CDR2: MNHEY, SMNVEV (reference sequence).

The chain employs TRBV4-3 and TRBJ2-1, with 11 bases lining up with TRBD2. Germline CDR1 LGHNA, CDR2 YSLEER. V shed 1 base, J shed 7 bases, and the junction held 3 bases outside the gene matches. The CDR3 is made up of 15 amino acids. The CDR3 sequence: CASSQVAGGVNEQFF. The CDR3 nucleotides read TGCGCCAGCAGCCAAGTAGCGGGAGGGGTAAATGAGCAGTTCTTC.

The rearrangement joins TRBV19 to TRBJ1-1, with D possibly TRBD1 on 6 matching bases. The germline V gene encodes CDR1 LNHDA and CDR2 SQIVND (reference sequence). Trimming stripped 6 bases from V and 0 bases from J, with 17 bases between. The CDR3 extends over 16 amino acids. The CDR3 region is CASSSWTASMNTEAFF. DNA for the CDR3: TGTGCCAGTAGCTCATGGACAGCTAGTATGAACACTGAAGCTTTCTTT.

This clone was recorded a few times. The V gene is TRBV7-8, the J gene TRBJ2-4; possible D gene TRBD1, 5 bases. Germline CDR1 and CDR2: SGHVS and FQNEAQ. V was shortened by 3 bases and J by 5 bases, with 23 bases between the two germline ends. This CDR3 has 18 amino acids. CDR3 DNA sequence: TGTGCCAGCAGCTTGGGGCCTGGGGCCCCCGGGCCGGAAAACATTCAGTACTTC. This translates into CASSLGPGAPGPENIQYF.

The V call is TRBV19, the J call TRBJ1-5; D unresolved. V lost 2 bases to trimming and J lost 1 base, with 6 bases between them. Germline CDR1 is LNHDA and CDR2 is SQIVND (reference sequence). The CDR3 runs 14 residues. Here the CDR3 reads CASSIPQSNQPQHF. DNA for the CDR3: TGTGCCAGTAGTATACCACAAAGCAATCAGCCCCAGCATTTT.

This rearrangement joins TRBV11-2 to TRBJ1-2, with 8 bases fitting TRBD1. CDR3 length equals 13 residues. CDR1 SGHAT and CDR2 FQNNGV come from the germline V gene. J lost 3 bases, V lost 3 bases, and 0 bases had no gene match. The chain's CDR3 is CASSLDRDYGYTF. CDR3 DNA sequence: TGTGCCAGCAGCTTGGACAGGGACTATGGCTACACCTTC.

This chain joins TRBV6-5 and TRBJ2-1; TRBD2 aligns across 15 bases. Germline assignment: CDR1 MNHEY and CDR2 SVGAGI. V shed 4 bases, J shed 8 bases, and the junction held 0 bases outside the gene matches. This CDR3 has 14 residues. CDR3 bases: TGTGCCAGCAGTTGGACTAGCGGGAGGGATGAGCAGTTCTTC. Translating it yields CASSWTSGRDEQFF.

This clone was seen just once. The chain carries TRBV7-9 and TRBJ2-6, with unresolved D. The CDR3 is 16 amino acids. Germline values: CDR1 SEHNR, CDR2 FQNEAQ (reference sequence). Trimming pared 3 bases from V and 0 bases from J, leaving 9 bases between. Here the CDR3 reads CASSLVLSSGANVLTF. In DNA form, the CDR3 reads TGTGCCAGCAGCTTGGTCCTGAGCTCTGGGGCCAACGTCCTGACTTTC.

The chain links TRBV7-6 to TRBJ1-5, with unresolved D. Germline CDR1 reads SGHVS; CDR2 reads FNYEAQ. Trimming removed 4 bases at V and 1 base at J, with 5 bases between. The CDR3 has 13 residues. CDR3 amino acids: CASSYGSNQPQHF. The CDR3 bases are TGTGCCAGCAGCTACGGGAGCAATCAGCCCCAGCATTTT.

The gene calls are TRBV7-2 and TRBJ2-7, with TRBD2 matching 8 bases. Trimming cost V 5 bases and J 1 base; bases outside gene matches: 16. Germline V gene sequence: CDR1 SGHTA, CDR2 FQGNSA. The CDR3 has 18 amino acids. This CDR3 reads CASSKRTSQYFLSYEQYF. Here the CDR3 DNA reads TGTGCCAGCAGCAAGAGGACTAGCCAATATTTCTTATCCTACGAGCAGTACTTC. The full variable domain, rest sourced from reference TRBV7-2 and TRBJ2-7, is GAGVSQSPSNKVTEKGKDVELRCDPISGHTALYWYRQSLGQGLEFLIYFQGNSAPDKSGLPSDRFSAERTGGSVSTLTIQRTQQEDSAVYLCASSKRTSQYFLSYEQYFGPGTRLTVT.

The chain is built from TRBV5-1 and TRBJ2-2, with D perhaps matching TRBD1 (6 bases). The CDR3 spans 15 residues. Trimming removed 3 bases from V and 0 bases from J, with 9 bases in between. Germline CDR1 SGHRS, CDR2 YFSETQ. In nucleotides, the CDR3 is TGCGCCAGCAGCTCGGGACAATCGAACACCGGGGAGCTGTTTTTT. It translates to CASSSGQSNTGELFF.

This chain connects TRBV7-9 to TRBJ2-5; tentatively, D is TRBD2 (5 bases). V was clipped by 5 bases and J by 1 base, with 17 bases between them. In germline, CDR1 is SEHNR, CDR2 FQNEAQ (reference sequence). This CDR3 contains 16 residues. DNA of the CDR3: TGTGCCAGCAGCACCAGGCTAGCCCTCCCCCAAGAGACCCAGTACTTC. It yields the protein CASSTRLALPQETQYF.